This T cell receptor (beta chain) was sequenced for a study of T-cell reconstitution after alpha-beta-depleted transplantation in children. Whole-study results and caveats: The origin of alpha-beta T cells about two months after transplant was reportedly several hundred expanded graft clones.

This clonotype was counted a few times. Its antigen is as yet unknown. From germline, CDR1 is DFQATT and CDR2 SNEGSKA (reference sequence). Trimming removed 0 bases from V and 5 bases from J; junction bases left unmatched: 6. The CDR3 contains 15 residues. Unique molecular identifiers were used to barcode this TCRbeta library. TCRdb redid the calling of the PCR reads with MiXCR, one entry per CDR3 protein. The data contain approximately 980,000 distinct CDR3 sequences, roughly 29% of them singletons. The TCR comes from a boy in the first two years of life who had a stem cell transplant for SCID, so the T cells may come from the graft donor. The sequences come from PBMCs, mostly from graft donor cells, collected 360 days after TCRalphabeta/CD19-depleted stem cell transplant. This sequence joins TRBV20-1 and TRBJ1-2; 10 nucleotides line up with TRBD1. CDR3 residues: CSARDLGQGTYGYTF. The CDR3 region has the DNA TGCAGTGCTAGAGATTTGGGACAGGGGACTTATGGCTACACCTTC.